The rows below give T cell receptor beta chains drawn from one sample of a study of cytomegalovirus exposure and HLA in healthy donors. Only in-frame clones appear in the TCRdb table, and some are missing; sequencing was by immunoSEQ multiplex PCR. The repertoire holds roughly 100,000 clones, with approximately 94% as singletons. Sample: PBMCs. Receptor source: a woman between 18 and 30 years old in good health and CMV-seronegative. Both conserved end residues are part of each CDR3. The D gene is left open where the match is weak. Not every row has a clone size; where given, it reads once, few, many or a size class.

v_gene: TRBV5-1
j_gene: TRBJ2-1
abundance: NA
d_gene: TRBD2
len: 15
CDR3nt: TGCGCCAGCAGCCAGCTAGCGGGTTCAACTGGTGAGCAGTTCTTC
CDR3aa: CASSQLAGSTGEQFF

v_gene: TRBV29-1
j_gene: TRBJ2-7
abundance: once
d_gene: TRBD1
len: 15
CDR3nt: TGCAGCGTTGAAATACGGGACAGGTCATTCTACGAGCAGTACTTC
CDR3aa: CSVEIRDRSFYEQYF

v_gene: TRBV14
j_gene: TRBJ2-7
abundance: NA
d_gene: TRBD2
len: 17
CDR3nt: TGTGCCAGCAGCCAGGGACTAGCGGGGAGAACCTACTACGAGCAGTACTTC
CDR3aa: CASSQGLAGRTYYEQYF

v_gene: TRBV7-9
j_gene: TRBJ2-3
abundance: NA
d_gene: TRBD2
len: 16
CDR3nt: TGTGCCAGCAGCTTGGAGGGACTAGCGGGGACAGATACGCAGTATTTT
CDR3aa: CASSLEGLAGTDTQYF

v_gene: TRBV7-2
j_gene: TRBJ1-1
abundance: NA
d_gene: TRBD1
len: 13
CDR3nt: TGTGCCAGCAGAGAGGGGGCCCTCACTGAAGCTTTCTTT
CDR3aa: CASREGALTEAFF

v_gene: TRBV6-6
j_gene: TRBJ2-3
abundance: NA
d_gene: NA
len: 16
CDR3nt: TGTGCCAGCAGTCCAATCGGACAAGAACCCACAGATACGCAGTATTTT
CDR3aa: CASSPIGQEPTDTQYF

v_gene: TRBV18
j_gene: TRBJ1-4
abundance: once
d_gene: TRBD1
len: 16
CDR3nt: TGTGCCAGCTCAGGACAGGGATATGCAACTAATGAAAAACTGTTTTTT
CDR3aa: CASSGQGYATNEKLFF

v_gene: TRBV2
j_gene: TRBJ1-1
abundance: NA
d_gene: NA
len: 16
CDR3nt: TGTGCCAGCAGGCGGACTTCCGTCAAGGGGAACACTGAAGCTTTCTTT
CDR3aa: CASRRTSVKGNTEAFF

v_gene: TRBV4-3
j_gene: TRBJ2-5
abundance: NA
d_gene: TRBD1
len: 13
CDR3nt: TGCGCCAGCAGCCTGGGACAGGAAGAGACCCAGTACTTC
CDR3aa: CASSLGQEETQYF

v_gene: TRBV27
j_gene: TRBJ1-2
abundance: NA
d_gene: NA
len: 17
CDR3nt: TGTGCCAGCAGACCTCTTACCGGGACATCTTCTAACTATGGCTACACCTTC
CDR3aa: CASRPLTGTSSNYGYTF

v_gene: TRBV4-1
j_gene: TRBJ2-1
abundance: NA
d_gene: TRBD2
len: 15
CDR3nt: TGCGCCAGCAGCCCGACTAGCGGGAACTACAATGAGCAGTTCTTC
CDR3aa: CASSPTSGNYNEQFF

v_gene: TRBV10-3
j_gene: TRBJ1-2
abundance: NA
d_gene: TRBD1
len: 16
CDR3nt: TGTGCCATCAGTGAGTCGATAGCAGGGGGTTTCTATGGCTACACCTTC
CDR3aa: CAISESIAGGFYGYTF

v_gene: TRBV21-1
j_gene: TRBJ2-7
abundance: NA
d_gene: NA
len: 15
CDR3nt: TGTGCCAGCAGCAAAGTGGGACAGTCCTCCTACGAGCAGTACTTC
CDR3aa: CASSKVGQSSYEQYF

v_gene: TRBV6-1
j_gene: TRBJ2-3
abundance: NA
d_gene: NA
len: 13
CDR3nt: TGTGCCAGCAGTGAACAGGGATGGGATACGCAGTATTTT
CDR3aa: CASSEQGWDTQYF

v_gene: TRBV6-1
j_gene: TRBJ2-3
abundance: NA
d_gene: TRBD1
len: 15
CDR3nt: TGTGCCAGCAGGACCGGGACAGGGGGAACAGATACGCAGTATTTT
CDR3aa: CASRTGTGGTDTQYF

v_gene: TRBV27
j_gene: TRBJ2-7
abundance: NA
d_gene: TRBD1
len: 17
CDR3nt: TGTGCCAGCAGCCTGACCCTTCCGGGACAGGGGGCCTACGAGCAGTACTTC
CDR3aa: CASSLTLPGQGAYEQYF

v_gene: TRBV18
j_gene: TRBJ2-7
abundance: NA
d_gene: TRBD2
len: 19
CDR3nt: TGTGCCAGCTCACCACGCTCGTTCCCAATAGCGGGAGTTTTCTACGAGCAGTACTTC
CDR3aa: CASSPRSFPIAGVFYEQYF

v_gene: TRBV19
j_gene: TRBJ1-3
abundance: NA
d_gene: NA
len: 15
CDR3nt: TGTGCCAGTACGGATGCGGGCAGCTCTGGAAACACCATATATTTT
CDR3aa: CASTDAGSSGNTIYF

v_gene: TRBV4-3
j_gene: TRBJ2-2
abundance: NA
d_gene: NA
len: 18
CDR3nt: TGCGCCAGCAGCCAAAACCCAGCGGGCCAGGGGAACACCGGGGAGCTGTTTTTT
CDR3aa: CASSQNPAGQGNTGELFF

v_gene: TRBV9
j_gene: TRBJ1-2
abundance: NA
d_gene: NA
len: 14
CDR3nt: TGTGCCAGCAGCGGTCAGGGGAGTAACTATGGCTACACCTTC
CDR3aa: CASSGQGSNYGYTF

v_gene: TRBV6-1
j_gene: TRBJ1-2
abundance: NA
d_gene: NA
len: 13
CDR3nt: TGTGCCAGCAGTACCCCGGGATCCCTGTACTACACCTTC
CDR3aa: CASSTPGSLYYTF

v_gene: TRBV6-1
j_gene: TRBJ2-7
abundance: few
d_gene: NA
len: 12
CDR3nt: TGTGCCAGCAGTGAGATGAGGCACGAGCAGTACTTC
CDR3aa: CASSEMRHEQYF

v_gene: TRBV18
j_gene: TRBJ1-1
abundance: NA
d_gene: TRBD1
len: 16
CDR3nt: TGTGCCAGCTCACCGCGACAGGGGGGAGAAGGCACTGAAGCTTTCTTT
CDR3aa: CASSPRQGGEGTEAFF

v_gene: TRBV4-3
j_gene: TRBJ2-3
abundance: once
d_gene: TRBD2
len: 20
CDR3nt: TGCGCCAGCAACCTACTGTTAGAATCTAGCGGGAGGGGGGGCACAGATACGCAGTATTTT
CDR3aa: CASNLLLESSGRGGTDTQYF

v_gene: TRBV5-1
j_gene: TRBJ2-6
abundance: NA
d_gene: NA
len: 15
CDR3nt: TGCGCCAGCAGTGTTGCTTTGAGTGGGGCCAACGTCCTGACTTTC
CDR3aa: CASSVALSGANVLTF

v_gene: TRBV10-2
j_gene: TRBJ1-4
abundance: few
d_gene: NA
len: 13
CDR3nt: TGCGCCAGCAGTGAGGGGGGAGGTGAAAAACTGTTTTTT
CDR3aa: CASSEGGGEKLFF

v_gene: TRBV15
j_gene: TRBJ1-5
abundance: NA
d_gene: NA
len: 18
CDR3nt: TGTGCCACCAGCAGAGATGGGGGGGGATTTGTCAGCAATCAGCCCCAGCATTTT
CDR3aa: CATSRDGGGFVSNQPQHF

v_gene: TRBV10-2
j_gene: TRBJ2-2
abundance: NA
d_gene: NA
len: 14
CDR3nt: TGCGCCAGCAGTGGACTAGTTAACACCGGGGAGCTGTTTTTT
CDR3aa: CASSGLVNTGELFF

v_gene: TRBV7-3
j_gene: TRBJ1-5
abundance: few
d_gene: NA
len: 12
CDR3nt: TGTGCCAGCAGCTTACAGAATCAGCCCCAGCATTTT
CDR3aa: CASSLQNQPQHF

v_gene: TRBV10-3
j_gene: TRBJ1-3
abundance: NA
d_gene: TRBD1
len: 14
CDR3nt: TGTGCCATCACTGGGGACAGCTCTGGAAACACCATATATTTT
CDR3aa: CAITGDSSGNTIYF

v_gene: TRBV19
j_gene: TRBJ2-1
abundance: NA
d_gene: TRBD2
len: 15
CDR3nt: TGTGCCAGTAGTCCATGGGGAGGGGAGACGAATGAGCAGTTCTTC
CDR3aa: CASSPWGGETNEQFF

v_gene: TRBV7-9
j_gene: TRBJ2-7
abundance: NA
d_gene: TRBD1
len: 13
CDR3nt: TGTGCCAGCAGCTGGGACAGAACCTACGAGCAGTACTTC
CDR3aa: CASSWDRTYEQYF

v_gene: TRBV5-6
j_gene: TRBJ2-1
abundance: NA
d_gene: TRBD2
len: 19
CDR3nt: TGTGCCAGCAGCTTATTACTAGCGGGGGGGCGCAACTCCTACAATGAGCAGTTCTTC
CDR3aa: CASSLLLAGGRNSYNEQFF

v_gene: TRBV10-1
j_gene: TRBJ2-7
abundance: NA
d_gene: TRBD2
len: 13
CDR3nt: TGCGCCAGCAGTCCGGGGGGTTACTACGAGCAGTACTTC
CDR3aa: CASSPGGYYEQYF

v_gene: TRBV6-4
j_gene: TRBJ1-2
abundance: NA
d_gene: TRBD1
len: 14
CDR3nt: TGTGCCAGCAGTCCGACAGGGGCTAACTATGGCTACACCTTC
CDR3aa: CASSPTGANYGYTF

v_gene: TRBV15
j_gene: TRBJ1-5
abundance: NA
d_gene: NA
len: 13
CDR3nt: TGTGCCACCAGCAGAGACCCGAATCAGCCCCAGCATTTT
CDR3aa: CATSRDPNQPQHF

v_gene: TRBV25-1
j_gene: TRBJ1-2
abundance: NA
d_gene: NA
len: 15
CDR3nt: TGTGCCAGCAGTGAATATAATGAGGGAGCGGATGGCTACACCTTC
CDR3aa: CASSEYNEGADGYTF

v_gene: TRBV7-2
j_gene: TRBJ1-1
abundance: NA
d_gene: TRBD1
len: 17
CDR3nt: TGTGCCACCGGGGGTGGGACAGGGGGCTCCCGCGGCACTGAAGCTTTCTTT
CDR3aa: CATGGGTGGSRGTEAFF

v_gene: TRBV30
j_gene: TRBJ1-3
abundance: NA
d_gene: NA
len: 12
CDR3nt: TGTGCCTGGAGTCGACAAGGGAGCACCATATATTTT
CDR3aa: CAWSRQGSTIYF

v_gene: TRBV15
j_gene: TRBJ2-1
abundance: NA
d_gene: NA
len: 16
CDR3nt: TGTGCCACCAGCAGCGATCTTTTAGATTCCTACAATGAGCAGTTCTTC
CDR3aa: CATSSDLLDSYNEQFF

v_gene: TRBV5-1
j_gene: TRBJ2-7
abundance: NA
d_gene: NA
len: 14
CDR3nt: TGCGCCAGCAGCATTACAGGGCCCTCCTACGAGCAGTACTTC
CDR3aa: CASSITGPSYEQYF

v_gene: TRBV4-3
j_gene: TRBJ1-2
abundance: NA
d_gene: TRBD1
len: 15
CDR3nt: TGCGCCAGCAGCCCGGACAGGACGCTTAACTATGGCTACACCTTC
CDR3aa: CASSPDRTLNYGYTF

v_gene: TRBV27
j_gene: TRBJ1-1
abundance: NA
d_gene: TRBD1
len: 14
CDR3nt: TGTGCCAGCAGTCCCGGACAGGGTCACACTGAAGCTTTCTTT
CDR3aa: CASSPGQGHTEAFF